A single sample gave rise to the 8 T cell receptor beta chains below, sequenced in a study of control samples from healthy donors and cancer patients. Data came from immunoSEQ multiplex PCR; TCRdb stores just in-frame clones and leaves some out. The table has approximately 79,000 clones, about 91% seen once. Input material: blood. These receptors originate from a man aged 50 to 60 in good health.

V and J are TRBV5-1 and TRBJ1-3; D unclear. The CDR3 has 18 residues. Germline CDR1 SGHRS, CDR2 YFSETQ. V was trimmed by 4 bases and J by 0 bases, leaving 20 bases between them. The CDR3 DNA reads TGCGCCAGCAGCGCCCGCGCCTCAGGTGATCGCTCTGGAAACACCATATATTTT. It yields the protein CASSARASGDRSGNTIYF.

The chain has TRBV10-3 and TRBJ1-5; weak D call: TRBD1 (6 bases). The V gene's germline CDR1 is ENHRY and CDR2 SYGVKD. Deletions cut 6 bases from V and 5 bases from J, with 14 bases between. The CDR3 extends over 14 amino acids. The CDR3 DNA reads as TGTGCCATCAGAGGTGATGGGGGCTATCAGCCCCAGCATTTT. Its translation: CAIRGDGGYQPQHF.

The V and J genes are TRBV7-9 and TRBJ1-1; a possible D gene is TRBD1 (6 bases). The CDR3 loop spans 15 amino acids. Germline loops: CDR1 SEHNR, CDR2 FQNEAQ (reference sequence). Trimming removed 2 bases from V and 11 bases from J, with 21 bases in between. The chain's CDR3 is CASSLRPQGTGAAFF. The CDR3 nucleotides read TGTGCCAGCAGCTTACGGCCACAGGGCACCGGAGCGGCTTTCTTT.

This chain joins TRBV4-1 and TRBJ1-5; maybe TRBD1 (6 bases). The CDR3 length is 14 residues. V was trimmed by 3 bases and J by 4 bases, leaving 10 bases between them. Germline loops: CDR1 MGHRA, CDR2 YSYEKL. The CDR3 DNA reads TGCGCCAGCAGCCACGGGACAAGAAATCAGCCCCAGCATTTT. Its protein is CASSHGTRNQPQHF.

CDR3 amino acids: CATSDLVGGGETQYF. The CDR3 nucleotides are TGTGCCACCAGTGATTTGGTGGGGGGCGGCGAGACCCAGTACTTC. The V and J genes are TRBV24-1 and TRBJ2-5, with D perhaps matching TRBD1 or TRBD2 (6 bases each). Trimming shortened V by 0 bases and J by 5 bases, and 12 bases separated the two germline ends. Germline V lookup: CDR1 KGHDR, CDR2 SFDVKD. This CDR3 spans 15 amino acids.

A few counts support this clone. CDR3 nucleotides: TGTGCCAGCAGCCCCGTTTCGGTGGGCACAGATACGCAGTATTTT. Its translation: CASSPVSVGTDTQYF. V is TRBV6-2 or TRBV6-3 and J is TRBJ2-3; D is undetermined. CDR1 is MNHEY, CDR2 SVGEGT, per germline. The germline V and J ends were trimmed by 6 bases and 1 base, with 14 bases remaining between them. The CDR3 length is 15 residues.

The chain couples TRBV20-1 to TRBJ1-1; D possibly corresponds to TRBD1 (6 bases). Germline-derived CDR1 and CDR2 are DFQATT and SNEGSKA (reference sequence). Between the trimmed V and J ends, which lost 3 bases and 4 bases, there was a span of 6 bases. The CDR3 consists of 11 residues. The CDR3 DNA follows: TGCAGTGCTAGCAGGGGCACTGAAGCTTTCTTT. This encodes CSASRGTEAFF.

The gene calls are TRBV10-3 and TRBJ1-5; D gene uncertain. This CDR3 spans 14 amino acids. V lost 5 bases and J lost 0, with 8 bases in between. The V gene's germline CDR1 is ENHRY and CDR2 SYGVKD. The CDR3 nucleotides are TGTGCCATCAGTTCACAGTATAGCAATCAGCCCCAGCATTTT. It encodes CAISSQYSNQPQHF.